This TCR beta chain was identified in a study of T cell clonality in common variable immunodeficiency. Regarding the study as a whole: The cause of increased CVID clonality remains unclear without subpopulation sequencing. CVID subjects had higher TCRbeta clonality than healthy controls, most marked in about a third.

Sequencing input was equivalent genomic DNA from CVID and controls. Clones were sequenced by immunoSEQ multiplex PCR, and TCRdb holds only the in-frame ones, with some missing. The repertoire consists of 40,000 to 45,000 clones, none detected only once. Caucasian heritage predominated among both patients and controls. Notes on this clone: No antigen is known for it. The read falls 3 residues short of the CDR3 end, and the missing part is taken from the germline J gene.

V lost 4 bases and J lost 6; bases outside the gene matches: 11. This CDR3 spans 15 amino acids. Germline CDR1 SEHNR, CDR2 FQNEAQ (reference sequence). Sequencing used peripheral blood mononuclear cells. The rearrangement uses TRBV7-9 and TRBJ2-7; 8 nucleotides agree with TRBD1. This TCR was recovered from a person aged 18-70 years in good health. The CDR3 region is CASSSNCRGPREQYF. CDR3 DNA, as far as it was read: TGTGCCAGCAGCTCAAATTGCAGGGGGCCTCGCGAG.